This entry is about one T cell receptor beta chain. What antigen it recognizes has not been identified. No clone much larger than this one lies a single base away; base qualities are absent. The immunoSEQ Assay, a bias-controlled multiplex PCR, was used to amplify TCRbeta CDR3 regions from genomic DNA. As for the authors' bioinformatics: Within the assay, amplification of reference gene primers was used to estimate how many nucleated cells each sample contained. Sequence reads were collapsed and filtered to measure the absolute abundance of every unique TCRbeta CDR3 rearrangement. For each sample, productive Simpson clonality was calculated as the square root of Simpson's diversity index over productive rearrangements. TCRdb re-hosts the immuneACCESS table, in-frame sequences only. Its copies lack some clones; in the studies checked, an unresolved V gene accounts for under half of them, and the cause for the rest is not known. The V and J calls and clone size come from that table; D and trimming were worked out from the DNA. This sample comprises roughly 260,000 clones, around 90% of them detected only once. Of the sample, roughly 2.2% is held by the ten largest clones.

These data are taken from a study of blood T cell repertoires in COVID-19 (TCRdb year 2020). General notes on the study: Samples covering the acute and convalescent phases of COVID-19 were provided by collaborators in the United States, Italy and Spain. Sample metadata almost always included a de-identified subject ID, COVID-19 status, age in years and sex. The prospective study material was composed of cDNA or gDNA derived from T cells, B-cell-depleted T cells, or PBMCs. Samples came from the ongoing ImmuneRACE study (first 160 participants) plus 1,254 subjects from 6 global collaborators. The repertoires were released in a freely available public database meant as a resource for research on the immune response to SARS-CoV-2. Deeply sampled blood TCRbeta repertoires from subjects exposed to, actively infected with, or recovered from COVID-19 were included in the dataset. Where HLA class I and class II types were available, the types were taken from metadata supplied by the sample provider, not from assay-based typing. The study at large found these results: Clinical and demographic metadata were provided uncurated, with the amount varying by source and participant.

A second Seattle source provided samples from volunteer blood donors who had recovered from COVID-19. Each collaborating institution followed its own protocols to collect whole blood in K2EDTA tubes. Collaborator samples were shipped for TCRbeta analysis as frozen whole blood, isolated PBMCs, or DNA extracted from either sample type. At the junction V is shortened by 3 bases and J by 5 bases, with 14 bases in between. Including the terminal cysteine and phenylalanine, the CDR3 comprises 15 residues. Only the CDR3 part of the read is kept: 45 bases, read in frame from the first base. The germline V gene supplies CDR1 MDHEN and CDR2 SYDVKM.

This receptor was taken from a woman in her forties or fifties who had recovered from COVID-19. The sequenced sample was peripheral blood. The chain couples TRBV28 to TRBJ2-1; matching of 6 bases hints at TRBD2 as the D gene. In nucleotide form, the sequence is TGTGCCAGCAGTTTGGTTGGAGGGACGGACAATGAGCAGTTCTTC. Protein translation: CASSLVGGTDNEQFF.